One sample yielded the 5 T cell receptor beta chains listed below, sequenced in a study of T cell responses to AZD1222 COVID-19 vaccine. Some clones are missing from TCRdb's copy, which holds only in-frame ones; the method was immunoSEQ multiplex PCR. The repertoire consists of 150,000 to 200,000 clones, with 91% occurring once and the leading ten covering approximately 1.2%. This specimen consisted of peripheral blood, obtained 28 days after the second AZD1222 dose. Source of these receptors: an adult who received the AZD1222 COVID-19 vaccine.

The chain has TRBV13 and TRBJ2-7; TRBD1 is a possible D gene (6 bases). Germline CDR1 is PRHDT and CDR2 is FYEKMQ (reference sequence). V lost 1 base and J 4 bases, leaving 20 bases between the germline ends. The length of the CDR3 is 17 residues. Here the CDR3 reads CASSLATSGTTIYEQYF. In DNA form, the CDR3 reads TGTGCCAGCAGCTTAGCCACGTCCGGGACAACGATTTACGAGCAGTACTTC.

The chain joins TRBV27 to TRBJ1-4; unclear D gene. The V gene lost 1 base and the J gene lost 2 bases, with 8 bases spanning the gap. Germline lookup yields CDR1 MNHEY and CDR2 SMNVEV (reference sequence). This CDR3 spans 15 amino acids. The CDR3 nucleotides read TGTGCCAGCAGTTTATTGCGGGCCACTAATGAAAAACTGTTTTTT. Its translation: CASSLLRATNEKLFF.

The rearrangement links TRBV2 to TRBJ2-3, with D hard to call. Trimming took off 2 bases at V and 2 bases at J, with 14 bases between the two ends. The CDR3 spans 16 residues. Germline V gives CDR1 SNHLY, CDR2 FYNNEI. CDR3 sequence: CASSETRLPTTDTQYF. Written as DNA, the CDR3 is TGTGCCAGCAGTGAAACCCGGCTCCCTACCACAGATACGCAGTATTTT.

This rearrangement joins TRBV7-9 to TRBJ1-1; the D is unclear. Trimming cost V 1 base and J 2 bases, with 8 bases left between them. The germline gives CDR1 SEHNR, CDR2 FQNEAQ (reference sequence). The length of the CDR3 is 14 residues. The CDR3 sequence: CASSLGAVNTEAFF. The CDR3 DNA sequence: TGTGCCAGCAGCTTAGGTGCTGTTAACACTGAAGCTTTCTTT.

The CDR3 here is CASSLFYRSGNTIYF. CDR3 nucleotides: TGTGCCAGCAGTCTTTTCTATCGCTCTGGAAACACCATATATTTT. V gene TRBV6-5 combines with J gene TRBJ1-3; D is unclear. The CDR3 loop spans 15 amino acids. V dropped 5 bases and J dropped 0 bases, with 11 bases sitting between them. Germline V gene data show CDR1 as MNHEY and CDR2 as SVGAGI.